This TCR beta chain was recorded in a study of CD8 T cells in ankylosing spondylitis. Study-wide results and caveats: Ankylosing spondylitis blood appeared to be characterized by a TCR beta motif of several highly homologous variants. Disease-linked clones displayed a CD8+ phenotype and appeared relatively rarely in peripheral blood. In ankylosing spondylitis patients, matched synovial fluid reportedly showed significant enrichment of disease-linked clones.

MiXCR, run by TCRdb on the 5' RACE reads, gives a single entry per CDR3 protein. In the table there are under 250,000 distinct CDR3 sequences, approximately 7.4% of which are singletons. As to this clonotype: Its antigen is not identified.

The sequenced material came from blood, either unsorted or a sorted T cell fraction (not recorded which). The receptor comes from a male donor with ankylosing spondylitis.

Written as DNA, the CDR3 is TGTGCCAGCAGCCCGCGGGGTTCCCAACAGCCCCAGCATTTT. Residues: CASSPRGSQQPQHF. The chain has TRBV6-2 or TRBV6-3 and TRBJ1-5; D gene uncertain. The germline gives CDR1 MNHEY, CDR2 SVGEGT. The ends were cut back, 6 bases at V and 7 bases at J, with 16 bases in the middle. The CDR3 is 14 amino acids.